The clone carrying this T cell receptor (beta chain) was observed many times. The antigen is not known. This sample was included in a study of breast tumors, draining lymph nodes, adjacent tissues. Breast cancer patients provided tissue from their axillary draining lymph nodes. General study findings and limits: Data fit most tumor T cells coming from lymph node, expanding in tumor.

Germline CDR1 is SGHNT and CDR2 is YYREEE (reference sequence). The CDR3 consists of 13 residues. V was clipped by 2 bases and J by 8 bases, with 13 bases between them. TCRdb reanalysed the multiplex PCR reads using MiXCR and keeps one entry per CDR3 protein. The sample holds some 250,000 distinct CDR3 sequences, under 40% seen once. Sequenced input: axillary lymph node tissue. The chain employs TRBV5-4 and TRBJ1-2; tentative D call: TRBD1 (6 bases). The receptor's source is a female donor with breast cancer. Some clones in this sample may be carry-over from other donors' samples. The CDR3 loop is CASSLQGSRGYTF. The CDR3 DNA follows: TGTGCCAGCAGCTTACAGGGAAGTCGGGGCTACACCTTC.